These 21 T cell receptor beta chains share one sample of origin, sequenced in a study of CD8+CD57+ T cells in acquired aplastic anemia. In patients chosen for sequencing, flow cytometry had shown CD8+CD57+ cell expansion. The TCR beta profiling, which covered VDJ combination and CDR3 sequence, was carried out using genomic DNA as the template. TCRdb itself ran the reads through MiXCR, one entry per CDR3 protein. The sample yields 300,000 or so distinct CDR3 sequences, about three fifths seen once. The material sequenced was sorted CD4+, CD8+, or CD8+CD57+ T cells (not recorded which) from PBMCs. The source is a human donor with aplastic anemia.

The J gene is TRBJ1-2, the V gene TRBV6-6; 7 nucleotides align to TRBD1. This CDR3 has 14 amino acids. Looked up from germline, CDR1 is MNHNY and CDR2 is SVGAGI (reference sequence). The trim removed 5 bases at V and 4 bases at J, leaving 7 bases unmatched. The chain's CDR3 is CASSTGQTGYGYTF. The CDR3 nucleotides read TGTGCCAGCAGTACGGGACAGACGGGCTATGGCTACACCTTC.

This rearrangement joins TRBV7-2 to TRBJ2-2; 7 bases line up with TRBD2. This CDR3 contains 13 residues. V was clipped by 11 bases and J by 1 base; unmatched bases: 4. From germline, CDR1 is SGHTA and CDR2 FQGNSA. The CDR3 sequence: CAERDRNTGELFF. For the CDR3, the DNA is TGTGCCGAGCGGGATCGGAACACCGGGGAGCTGTTTTTT.

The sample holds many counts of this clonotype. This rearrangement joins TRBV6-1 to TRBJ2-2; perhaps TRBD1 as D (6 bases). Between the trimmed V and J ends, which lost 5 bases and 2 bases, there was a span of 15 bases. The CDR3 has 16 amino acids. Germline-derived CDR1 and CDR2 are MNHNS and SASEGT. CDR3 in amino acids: CASSNRQVLNTGELFF. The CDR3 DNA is TGTGCCAGCAGTAATCGACAGGTCTTAAACACCGGGGAGCTGTTTTTT.

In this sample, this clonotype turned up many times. The CDR3 is CASSYEGIRGYTF. The DNA of the CDR3 is TGTGCCAGCAGTTACGAGGGAATACGGGGCTACACCTTC. V usage is TRBV6-5 and J usage is TRBJ1-2; D is undetermined. The germline V gene encodes CDR1 MNHEY and CDR2 SVGAGI. V lost 2 bases and J lost 8, with 12 bases in between. CDR3 length equals 13 residues.

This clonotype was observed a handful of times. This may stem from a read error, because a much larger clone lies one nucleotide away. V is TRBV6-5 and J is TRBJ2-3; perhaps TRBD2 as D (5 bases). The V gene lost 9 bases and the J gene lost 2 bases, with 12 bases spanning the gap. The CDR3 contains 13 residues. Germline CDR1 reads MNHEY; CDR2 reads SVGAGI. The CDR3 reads CASWTGLTDTQYF. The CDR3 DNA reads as TGTGCCAGTTGGACTGGGCTCACAGATACGCAGTATTTT.

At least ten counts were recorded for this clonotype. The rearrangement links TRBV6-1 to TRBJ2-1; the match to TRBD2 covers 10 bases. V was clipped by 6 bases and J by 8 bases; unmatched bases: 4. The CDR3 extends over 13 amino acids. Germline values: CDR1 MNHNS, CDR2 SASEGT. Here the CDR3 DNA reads TGTGCCAGCAGGAGCGGGGGGGCCGATGAGCAGTTCTTC. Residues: CASRSGGADEQFF.

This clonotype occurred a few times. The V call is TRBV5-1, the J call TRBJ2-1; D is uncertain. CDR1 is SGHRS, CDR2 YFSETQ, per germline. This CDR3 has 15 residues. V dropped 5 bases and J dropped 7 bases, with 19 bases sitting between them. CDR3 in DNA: TGCGCCAGCAGTTTGCGAGCTGATGGTTGGAATGAGCAGTTCTTC. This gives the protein CASSLRADGWNEQFF.

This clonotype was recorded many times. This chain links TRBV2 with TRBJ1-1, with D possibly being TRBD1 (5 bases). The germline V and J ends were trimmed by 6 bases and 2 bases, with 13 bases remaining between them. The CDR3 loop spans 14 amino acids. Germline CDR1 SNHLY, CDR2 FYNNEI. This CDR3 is CASRGVQFNTEAFF. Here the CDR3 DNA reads TGTGCCAGCAGGGGGGTGCAGTTTAACACTGAAGCTTTCTTT.

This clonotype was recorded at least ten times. The CDR3 loop reads CASSQGDNYGYTF. CDR3 bases: TGTGCCAGCTCACAGGGGGACAACTATGGCTACACCTTC. The V gene is TRBV18, the J gene TRBJ1-2; weak D call: TRBD1 (6 bases). This CDR3 contains 13 residues. V lost 4 bases and J 2 bases, leaving 8 bases between the germline ends. Germline assignment: CDR1 KGHSH and CDR2 LQKENI.

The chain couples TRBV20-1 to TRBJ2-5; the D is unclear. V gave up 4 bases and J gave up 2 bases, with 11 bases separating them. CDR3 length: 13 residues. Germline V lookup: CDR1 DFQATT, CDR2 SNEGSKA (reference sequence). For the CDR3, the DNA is TGCAGTGCTACTGCCCTAGGGCAAGAGACCCAGTACTTC. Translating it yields CSATALGQETQYF.

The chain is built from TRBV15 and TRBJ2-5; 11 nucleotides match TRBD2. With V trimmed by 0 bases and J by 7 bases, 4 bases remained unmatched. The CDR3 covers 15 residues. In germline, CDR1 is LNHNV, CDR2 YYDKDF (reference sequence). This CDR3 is CATSRDPLAGGTQYF. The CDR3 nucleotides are TGTGCCACCAGCAGAGATCCGCTAGCGGGGGGGACCCAGTACTTC.

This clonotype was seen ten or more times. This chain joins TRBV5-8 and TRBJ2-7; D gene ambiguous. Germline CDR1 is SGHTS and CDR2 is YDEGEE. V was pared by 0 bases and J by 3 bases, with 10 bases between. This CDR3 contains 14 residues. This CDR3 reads CASSLDGEVYEQYF. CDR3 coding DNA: TGTGCCAGCAGCTTGGACGGAGAAGTCTACGAGCAGTACTTC.

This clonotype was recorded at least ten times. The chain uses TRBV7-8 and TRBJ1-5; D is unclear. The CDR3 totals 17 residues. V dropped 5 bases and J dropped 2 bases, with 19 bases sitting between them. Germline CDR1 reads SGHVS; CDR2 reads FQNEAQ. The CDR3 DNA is TGTGCCAGCAGCATCCGCTGGCCCCCCGGGGGCAATCAGCCCCAGCATTTT. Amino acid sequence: CASSIRWPPGGNQPQHF. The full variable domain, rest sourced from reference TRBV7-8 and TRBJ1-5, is GAGVSQSPRYKVAKRGQDVALRCDPISGHVSLFWYQQALGQGPEFLTYFQNEAQLDKSGLPSDRFFAERPEGSVSTLKIQRTQQEDSAVYLCASSIRWPPGGNQPQHFGDGTRLSIL.

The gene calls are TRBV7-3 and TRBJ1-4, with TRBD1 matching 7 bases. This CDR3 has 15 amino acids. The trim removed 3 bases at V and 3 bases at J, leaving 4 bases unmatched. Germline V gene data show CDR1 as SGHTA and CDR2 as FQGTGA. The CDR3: CASSLTDRSNEKLFF. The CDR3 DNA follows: TGTGCCAGCAGCTTGACGGACAGGTCTAATGAAAAACTGTTTTTT. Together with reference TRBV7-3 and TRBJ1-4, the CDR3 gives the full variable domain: GAGVSQTPSNKVTEKGKYVELRCDPISGHTALYWYRQSLGQGPEFLIYFQGTGAADDSGLPNDRFFAVRPEGSVSTLKIQRTERGDSAVYLCASSLTDRSNEKLFFGSGTQLSVL.

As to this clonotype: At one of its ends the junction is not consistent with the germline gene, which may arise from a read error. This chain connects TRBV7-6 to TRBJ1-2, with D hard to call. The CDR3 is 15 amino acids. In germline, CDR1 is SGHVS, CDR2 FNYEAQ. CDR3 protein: CASSQDWAANYGYTF. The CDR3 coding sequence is TGCGCCAGCAGCCAAGATTGGGCAGCCAACTATGGCTACACCTTC.

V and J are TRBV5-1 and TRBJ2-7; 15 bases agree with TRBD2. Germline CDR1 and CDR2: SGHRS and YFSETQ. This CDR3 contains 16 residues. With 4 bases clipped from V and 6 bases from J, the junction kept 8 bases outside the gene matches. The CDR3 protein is CASSPGLAGGPGEQYF. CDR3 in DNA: TGCGCCAGCAGCCCCGGACTAGCGGGAGGGCCGGGCGAGCAGTACTTC.

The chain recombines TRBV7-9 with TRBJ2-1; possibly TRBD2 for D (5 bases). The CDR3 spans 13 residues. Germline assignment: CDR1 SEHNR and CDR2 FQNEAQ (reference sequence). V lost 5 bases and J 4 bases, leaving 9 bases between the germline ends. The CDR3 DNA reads TGTGCCAGCAGCGTTGGGAGATACAATGAGCAGTTCTTC. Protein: CASSVGRYNEQFF.

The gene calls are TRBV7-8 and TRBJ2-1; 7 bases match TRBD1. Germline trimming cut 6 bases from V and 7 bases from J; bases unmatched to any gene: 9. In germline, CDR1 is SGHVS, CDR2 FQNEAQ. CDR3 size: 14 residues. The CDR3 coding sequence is TGTGCCAGCAGTTCGCACAGGGGATCGAATGAGCAGTTCTTC. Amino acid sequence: CASSSHRGSNEQFF.

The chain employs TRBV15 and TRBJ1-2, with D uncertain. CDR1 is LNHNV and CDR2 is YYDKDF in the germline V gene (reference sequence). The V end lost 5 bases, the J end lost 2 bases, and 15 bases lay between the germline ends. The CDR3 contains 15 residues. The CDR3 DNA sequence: TGTGCCACCAGCTCTTCGGCCCCGGCAAACTATGGCTACACCTTC. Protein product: CATSSSAPANYGYTF.

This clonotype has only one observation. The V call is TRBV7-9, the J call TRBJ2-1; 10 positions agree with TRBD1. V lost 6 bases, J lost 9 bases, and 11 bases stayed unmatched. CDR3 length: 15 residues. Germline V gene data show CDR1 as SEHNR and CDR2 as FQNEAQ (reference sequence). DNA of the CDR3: TGTGCCAGCAGGAAGGGGACAGGGGATTTTAGTGAGCAGTTCTTC. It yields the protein CASRKGTGDFSEQFF.

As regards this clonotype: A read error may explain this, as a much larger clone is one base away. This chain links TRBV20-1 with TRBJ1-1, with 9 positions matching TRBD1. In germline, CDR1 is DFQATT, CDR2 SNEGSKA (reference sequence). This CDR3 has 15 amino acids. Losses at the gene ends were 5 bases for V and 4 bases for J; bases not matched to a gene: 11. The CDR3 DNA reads TGCAGTGCTCCCAGGACAGGGGTGGGGACCACTGAAGCTTTCTTT. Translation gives CSAPRTGVGTTEAFF.